This TCR beta chain was obtained from a study of blood T cell repertoires in COVID-19. Study-wide background: Collection of acute and convalescent COVID-19 samples took place in the United States, Italy and Spain. T cells, B-cell-depleted T cells, or PBMCs provided the cDNA or gDNA that served as material.

CDR1 is SGHNT, CDR2 YYREEE, per germline (reference sequence). The CDR3 is 14 amino acids. Trimming took 1 base from V and 4 from J, leaving 11 bases between them. Repertoires were generated with immunoSEQ multiplex PCR, while TCRdb's copy carries only in-frame clones and drops some. The sample holds tens of thousands of clones, approximately 90% seen once. Material for sequencing was peripheral blood. This TCR derives from a human donor in a cohort sampled during active COVID-19. This rearrangement joins TRBV5-4 to TRBJ1-1; possible D gene TRBD1, 5 bases. CDR3 loop: CASSLFGGGTEAFF. The CDR3 nucleotides read TGTGCCAGCAGCTTGTTTGGGGGAGGCACTGAAGCTTTCTTT.